This entry describes one T cell receptor (beta chain). V shed 7 bases and J shed 0 bases, with 9 bases lying between them. The CDR3 covers 13 residues. This entry comes from a study of response to subunit inactivated influenza vaccine. TCRdb reprocessed the RT-PCR reads via MiXCR and lists one record per CDR3 protein. Of about 300,000 distinct CDR3 sequences listed, about a fifth are singletons. This sequence was found in a man between 50 and 69 years old who received an inactivated influenza vaccine. Sample: PBMCs from blood, taken less than 22 months after vaccination. The J gene is TRBJ2-5, the V gene TRBV12-3 or TRBV12-4; weak D call: TRBD1 (6 bases). This CDR3 reads CASTGHNQETQYF. The CDR3 nucleotides are TGTGCCAGCACGGGACACAACCAAGAGACCCAGTACTTC.